A selection of T cell receptor beta chains follows, all from one sample in a study of CD8 T cells in ankylosing spondylitis. TCRdb re-called the 5' RACE reads with MiXCR, one entry per CDR3 protein. The top ten clones hold around 14% of a sample with about 360,000 distinct CDR3 sequences, roughly 20% of them seen once. The sequenced sample was blood, either unsorted or a sorted T cell fraction (not recorded which). Source of these receptors: a male donor with ankylosing spondylitis or in good health (not recorded which). Each CDR3 is given with its conserved first and last residue. The order of the fields is clone size, D gene, V gene, J gene, CDR3 DNA, CDR3 protein. D genes are given only for firm matches. The size entry is marked missing in some rows and otherwise reads once, few, many or a size class.

clone size: few
D gene: TRBD1
V gene: TRBV29-1
J gene: TRBJ2-2
CDR3 DNA: TGCAGCGTTGAAGGGAACGACAGGGACACCGGGGAGCTGTTTTTT
CDR3 protein: CSVEGNDRDTGELFF

clone size: -
D gene: -
V gene: TRBV20-1
J gene: TRBJ2-6
CDR3 DNA: TGCAGTGCCCCCACGAGTCCGGGACGCATTGCCTCTGGGGCCAACGTCCTGACTTTC
CDR3 protein: CSAPTSPGRIASGANVLTF

clone size: many
D gene: -
V gene: TRBV5-1
J gene: TRBJ2-7
CDR3 DNA: TGTGCCAGCAGTTTTGGGGTCAGCTACGAGCAGTACTTC
CDR3 protein: CASSFGVSYEQYF

clone size: few
D gene: -
V gene: TRBV6-1
J gene: TRBJ1-5
CDR3 DNA: TGTGCCAGCAGTGGGTGGGCGGGGGCCAATCAGCCCCAGCATTTT
CDR3 protein: CASSGWAGANQPQHF

clone size: -
D gene: -
V gene: TRBV11-2
J gene: TRBJ1-2
CDR3 DNA: TGTGCCAGCAGCTTTTGGCAGGGCCGTGGCTACACCTTC
CDR3 protein: CASSFWQGRGYTF

clone size: -
D gene: -
V gene: TRBV5-6
J gene: TRBJ2-7
CDR3 DNA: TGTGCCAGCAGCTTATGGGTAGAGGACGAGCAGTACTTC
CDR3 protein: CASSLWVEDEQYF

clone size: few
D gene: -
V gene: TRBV12-3/TRBV12-4
J gene: TRBJ2-3
CDR3 DNA: TGTGCCAGCAGGCGTCTGGGGACAGATACGCAGTATTTT
CDR3 protein: CASRRLGTDTQYF

clone size: few
D gene: -
V gene: TRBV2
J gene: TRBJ1-2
CDR3 DNA: TGTGCCAGCTTCGAAACGGGTTCCTATGGCTACACCTTC
CDR3 protein: CASFETGSYGYTF

clone size: few
D gene: -
V gene: TRBV20-1
J gene: TRBJ1-5
CDR3 DNA: TGCAGTGCTAGAGATCGTGCGGCAGGGAGGGCCCTAGGGCCCCAGCATTTT
CDR3 protein: CSARDRAAGRALGPQHF

clone size: -
D gene: TRBD1
V gene: TRBV9
J gene: TRBJ2-7
CDR3 DNA: TGTGCCAGCAGCGTTGGGACAGAAGCCTACGAGCAGTACTTC
CDR3 protein: CASSVGTEAYEQYF

clone size: -
D gene: -
V gene: TRBV4-1
J gene: TRBJ2-3
CDR3 DNA: TGCGCCAGCAGCCAAGAGAGTAGGTCCATAGATACGCAGTATTTT
CDR3 protein: CASSQESRSIDTQYF

clone size: -
D gene: -
V gene: TRBV3-1
J gene: TRBJ2-7
CDR3 DNA: TGTGCCAGCAGTCAAGATACCAGGGGCCCCGGACAGTACTTC
CDR3 protein: CASSQDTRGPGQYF

clone size: -
D gene: -
V gene: TRBV24-1
J gene: TRBJ2-1
CDR3 DNA: TGTGCCACCAGGGCAACCGGGACTCACAATGAGCAGTTCTTC
CDR3 protein: CATRATGTHNEQFF

clone size: few
D gene: -
V gene: TRBV29-1
J gene: TRBJ2-1
CDR3 DNA: TGCAGCGTTGAAGACCAACAGGGAACCTACAATGAGCAGTTCTTC
CDR3 protein: CSVEDQQGTYNEQFF

clone size: few
D gene: -
V gene: TRBV30
J gene: TRBJ2-2
CDR3 DNA: TGTGCCTGGAGCCCCGGGACAACGAACACCGGGGAGCTGTTTTTT
CDR3 protein: CAWSPGTTNTGELFF

clone size: few
D gene: TRBD1
V gene: TRBV10-3
J gene: TRBJ1-1
CDR3 DNA: TGTGCCGCAGGGACAGGTGGGAACACTGAAGCTTTCTTT
CDR3 protein: CAAGTGGNTEAFF

clone size: few
D gene: -
V gene: TRBV12-3/TRBV12-4
J gene: TRBJ2-4
CDR3 DNA: TGTGCCAGCAGACAGGGCTTAAACATTCAGTACTTC
CDR3 protein: CASRQGLNIQYF

clone size: -
D gene: TRBD1
V gene: TRBV14
J gene: TRBJ2-7
CDR3 DNA: TGTGCCAGCAGCCAAGTTCGACAGGGGGCTGACGAGCAGTACTTC
CDR3 protein: CASSQVRQGADEQYF

clone size: -
D gene: TRBD1
V gene: TRBV7-6
J gene: TRBJ2-3
CDR3 DNA: TGTGCCAGCAGCTTAGGGACAGGAAAGACAGATACGCAGTATTTT
CDR3 protein: CASSLGTGKTDTQYF

clone size: few
D gene: -
V gene: TRBV4-1
J gene: TRBJ2-7
CDR3 DNA: TGCGCCAGCAGCCAAGATCCCTACAACGAGCAGTACTTC
CDR3 protein: CASSQDPYNEQYF

clone size: few
D gene: -
V gene: TRBV15
J gene: TRBJ1-1
CDR3 DNA: TGTGCCACCAGCAGTGGTCATCCAGTCGTGGACACTGAAGCTTTCTTT
CDR3 protein: CATSSGHPVVDTEAFF

clone size: -
D gene: -
V gene: TRBV6-4
J gene: TRBJ1-1
CDR3 DNA: TGTGCCAGCAGTGACTCTCCGGATGGGAACACTGAAGCTTTCTTT
CDR3 protein: CASSDSPDGNTEAFF

clone size: -
D gene: -
V gene: TRBV15
J gene: TRBJ2-5
CDR3 DNA: TGTGCCACCTCTCTTGAGGGGGAAGAGACCCAGTACTTC
CDR3 protein: CATSLEGEETQYF

clone size: -
D gene: -
V gene: TRBV7-2
J gene: TRBJ2-3
CDR3 DNA: TGTGCCAGCAGCTCCCCCCGTGGGCTACCCACAGATACGCAGTATTTT
CDR3 protein: CASSSPRGLPTDTQYF

clone size: -
D gene: TRBD2
V gene: TRBV12-3/TRBV12-4
J gene: TRBJ2-1
CDR3 DNA: TGTGCCAGCAGACCTCAACTTAGCGGGGGGGCCTACAATGAGCAGTTCTTC
CDR3 protein: CASRPQLSGGAYNEQFF

clone size: -
D gene: -
V gene: TRBV6-1
J gene: TRBJ2-7
CDR3 DNA: TGTGCCAGCAGCCACCAACCTCTTGGGAACGAGCAGTACTTC
CDR3 protein: CASSHQPLGNEQYF

clone size: -
D gene: TRBD2
V gene: TRBV10-3
J gene: TRBJ2-3
CDR3 DNA: TGTGCCATCAGCCCTAGCGGGCAAAGCACAGATACGCAGTATTTT
CDR3 protein: CAISPSGQSTDTQYF

clone size: few
D gene: -
V gene: TRBV28
J gene: TRBJ2-1
CDR3 DNA: TGTGCCAGCAGCCCGAACAGGAACTTGCAGTTCTTC
CDR3 protein: CASSPNRNLQFF

clone size: few
D gene: TRBD2
V gene: TRBV2
J gene: TRBJ2-3
CDR3 DNA: TGTGCCAGCATCCCGGGACTAGAGAGCACAGATACGCAGTATTTT
CDR3 protein: CASIPGLESTDTQYF

clone size: -
D gene: TRBD2
V gene: TRBV5-6
J gene: TRBJ2-5
CDR3 DNA: TGTGCCAGCAGCCTAGGGACTAGCGTGATGCAAGAGACCCAGTACTTC
CDR3 protein: CASSLGTSVMQETQYF

clone size: few
D gene: -
V gene: TRBV29-1
J gene: TRBJ1-1
CDR3 DNA: TGCAGCGTTGAAGCAGACACAAACACTGAAGCTTTCTTT
CDR3 protein: CSVEADTNTEAFF

clone size: once
D gene: -
V gene: TRBV7-9
J gene: TRBJ2-7
CDR3 DNA: TGTGCCAGCAGCTTAAGTTTGGGGGGTTCCGAGCAGTACTTC
CDR3 protein: CASSLSLGGSEQYF

clone size: few
D gene: -
V gene: TRBV4-1
J gene: TRBJ2-3
CDR3 DNA: TGCGCCAGCAGCCAAGTGGCTAGTACAGATACGCAGTATTTT
CDR3 protein: CASSQVASTDTQYF

clone size: -
D gene: TRBD1
V gene: TRBV5-6
J gene: TRBJ2-7
CDR3 DNA: TGTGCCAGCAGCAGACAGGGGGCGACGTCTGGGGAGCATTACTTC
CDR3 protein: CASSRQGATSGEHYF

clone size: -
D gene: -
V gene: TRBV7-9
J gene: TRBJ2-1
CDR3 DNA: TGTGCCAGCAGCACCCTCCCGTCGGGGACTTACAATGAGCAGTTCTTC
CDR3 protein: CASSTLPSGTYNEQFF

clone size: -
D gene: TRBD1
V gene: TRBV4-1
J gene: TRBJ2-7
CDR3 DNA: TGCGCCAGCAGCCAAGATAAGTCGGGACAGGGGATCTACGAGCAGTACTTC
CDR3 protein: CASSQDKSGQGIYEQYF

clone size: few
D gene: -
V gene: TRBV29-1
J gene: TRBJ1-2
CDR3 DNA: TGCAGCGTTGTGGCCGGGTCGGTTAACTATGGCTACACCTTC
CDR3 protein: CSVVAGSVNYGYTF

clone size: few
D gene: TRBD1
V gene: TRBV20-1
J gene: TRBJ2-7
CDR3 DNA: TGCAGTGCTGGGACCGGGACAGGACACTACGAGCAGTACTTC
CDR3 protein: CSAGTGTGHYEQYF

clone size: few
D gene: TRBD2
V gene: TRBV30
J gene: TRBJ2-5
CDR3 DNA: TGTGCCTGTCCACTAGCGGGGGGCAAGATTACCCAGTACTTC
CDR3 protein: CACPLAGGKITQYF

clone size: few
D gene: TRBD1
V gene: TRBV6-5
J gene: TRBJ2-5
CDR3 DNA: TGTGCCAGCAGTTCGACAGGGGGGGCTTTGGAGACCCAGTACTTC
CDR3 protein: CASSSTGGALETQYF

clone size: few
D gene: -
V gene: TRBV2
J gene: TRBJ2-7
CDR3 DNA: TGTGCCATCGCGGGGGCTAGCATTCCCAGATCCTACGAGCAGTACTTC
CDR3 protein: CAIAGASIPRSYEQYF

clone size: few
D gene: TRBD1
V gene: TRBV10-3
J gene: TRBJ2-2
CDR3 DNA: TGTGCCATCAGTGAAGGGACAGGGAGGGCGAACACCGGGGAGCTGTTTTTT
CDR3 protein: CAISEGTGRANTGELFF